The sample holds many counts of the clone carrying this T cell receptor (beta chain). The antigen is unknown. The germline V gene encodes CDR1 SEHNR and CDR2 FQNEAQ (reference sequence). Trimming at V came to 5 bases and at J to 4 bases, leaving 17 bases not matched to a gene. The CDR3 runs to 18 residues. This sample is part of a study of T cell repertoires in cytomegalovirus infection. MiXCR, run by TCRdb on the reads, gives a single entry per CDR3 protein. The repertoire holds about 310,000 distinct CDR3 sequences, with around 25% as singletons. The material sequenced was cultured PBMCs, taken from culture after CMV antigen stimulation. The chain combines TRBV7-9 with TRBJ2-1, with 7 bases that match TRBD2. The TCR comes from a human donor in good health (CMV status not recorded). Some clones in this sample may be carry-over from other donors' samples. CDR3 DNA: TGTGCCAGCAGCGCCGGGGCCTCTAGCGGAGAAAAATACAATGAGCAGTTCTTC. Residues: CASSAGASSGEKYNEQFF.